This T cell receptor (beta chain) was captured in a study of OX40 agonist ivuxolimab in advanced cancers. This CDR3 region has 16 residues. Germline V CDR1 and CDR2: SNHLY, FYNNEI. Trimming left V 4 bases short and J 2 bases short, with 17 bases between. This clone was seen a single time. The table came from immunoSEQ multiplex PCR; TCRdb's copy has only in-frame clones and leaves some out. Of 45,000 to 65,000 clones listed, approximately 90% are singletons. The specimen was CD4+ or CD8+ T cells sorted from blood, collected in a trial of the OX40 agonist ivuxolimab. This clonotype was obtained from an adult with an advanced solid tumor such as melanoma, head and neck, liver or kidney cancer. This rearrangement joins TRBV2 to TRBJ1-2; a possible D gene is TRBD1 (5 bases). CDR3 bases: TGTGCCAGCAGTGCACAAAACCTGGGACCGAACTATGGCTACACCTTC. Protein sequence: CASSAQNLGPNYGYTF.